Listed below are T cell receptor beta chains from one sample, sequenced in a study of neurological immune-mediated disorders. Via MiXCR, TCRdb re-called the 5' RACE reads, giving one row per CDR3 protein. The repertoire holds tens of thousands of distinct CDR3 sequences, 2.5% to 3.5% seen once, with over 13% in the top ten. Sequencing input: PBMCs. The receptors were gathered from a woman in her forties or fifties with multiple sclerosis. The conserved cysteine and the conserved F or W are not part of the CDR3 here.

V gene	J gene	CDR3 protein
TRBV7-9	TRBJ2-7	ASSSAQGSFYEQY
TRBV29-1	TRBJ1-2	SVEGRQGGTYGYT
TRBV5-1	TRBJ2-3	ASSLEGFSGSVTRLGKTDTQY
TRBV5-1	TRBJ1-4	ASSSRTVFNEKLF
TRBV9	TRBJ2-3	ASSVGATSGRGHTQY
TRBV10-2	TRBJ2-5	ASSEGLAGGQETQY
TRBV14	TRBJ2-7	ASSKLQGYDSYEQY
TRBV9	TRBJ1-2	ASSVASNPNYGYT
TRBV5-1	TRBJ2-5	ASRPALQETQY
TRBV5-6	TRBJ1-1	ASSLGVLRAF
TRBV29-1	TRBJ2-4	SVEVDSLKNIQY
TRBV29-1	TRBJ1-5	SVGTGDSNQPQH
TRBV5-1	TRBJ1-1	ASSPEGRVNTEAF
TRBV7-9	TRBJ2-7	ASSLFDGTGTYEQY
TRBV5-1	TRBJ1-4	ASSLDSSEKLF
TRBV3-1	TRBJ2-3	ASSQGLAASDTQY
TRBV29-1	TRBJ2-5	SVRQGAGAQY
TRBV7-2	TRBJ2-5	ASSLERGHQETQY
TRBV5-1	TRBJ2-7	ASSIYEQY
TRBV5-8	TRBJ1-1	ASSSRPYLPEAF
TRBV15	TRBJ2-1	ATSIGTSGTTYNEQF
TRBV2	TRBJ1-5	ASREGSNQPQH
TRBV5-1	TRBJ1-1	ASSKDRVGDTEAF
TRBV20-1	TRBJ2-1	SASGLAGGYNEQF
TRBV11-2	TRBJ1-1	ASSIIGTEAF
TRBV29-1	TRBJ2-5	SVENRTKTQY
TRBV5-1	TRBJ1-6	ASSLGQGAPYGNSPLH
TRBV2	TRBJ2-3	ASSYGLTPTDTQY
TRBV10-3	TRBJ2-7	AISGEKGLGTYEQY
TRBV10-1	TRBJ2-1	ASSKDSQQF
TRBV5-4	TRBJ2-6	ASSLETGGTGANVLT
TRBV5-1	TRBJ2-7	ASRDFSYEQY
TRBV5-1	TRBJ2-1	ASSQMTSMGNEQF
TRBV7-2	TRBJ1-3	ASRGPGNTIY
TRBV15	TRBJ1-2	ATSRDPRTPDGYT
TRBV20-1	TRBJ2-3	SASLPGGPGTDTQY
TRBV20-1	TRBJ2-5	SARRQEWRETQY
TRBV6-5	TRBJ2-2	ASSLQAGTGELF
TRBV20-1	TRBJ2-3	SARDRTSGRTPGTDTQY
TRBV12-3/TRBV12-4	TRBJ2-1	ASSLPRQKQF
TRBV5-5	TRBJ2-5	ASSPGGRETQY
TRBV24-1	TRBJ1-5	ATSDGTGDRQPQH
TRBV15	TRBJ2-3	ATSRGTDTQY
TRBV20-1	TRBJ2-4	SLDRENIQY
TRBV18	TRBJ1-5	ASSPQTGAHQPQH